This is a list of T cell receptor beta chains from one sample in a study of patients and donors after allogeneic stem cell transplantation. MiXCR was run by TCRdb on the RT-PCR reads, yielding one entry per CDR3 protein. The profile shows 900,000 to 1,000,000 distinct CDR3 sequences, roughly 17% of them singletons. The sequencing sample was made of blood, either unsorted or a sorted T cell fraction (not recorded which). The receptors here all came from a human donor who was either an allogeneic HSCT recipient or a stem cell or donor lymphocyte infusion donor (not recorded which). It is not recorded whose cells these are; they may come from a transplant donor. Each CDR3 is given with its conserved first and last residue. The D gene is left open where the match is weak. Part of the rows lack a size; the others show once, few, many or a class for expanded clones.

V	J	D	size	CDR3	DNA
TRBV14	TRBJ2-5	.	few	CASSQETIQGTQYF	TGTGCCAGCAGCCAAGAGACTATCCAAGGGACCCAGTACTTC
TRBV7-9	TRBJ2-5	TRBD1	.	CASSSNRDREETQYF	TGTGCCAGCAGCTCAAACCGGGACAGGGAAGAGACCCAGTACTTC
TRBV20-1	TRBJ1-4	TRBD1	.	CSATTGTGDEKLFF	TGCAGTGCTACGACCGGGACAGGGGATGAAAAACTGTTTTTT
TRBV7-9	TRBJ2-3	TRBD2	.	CASSARGGSTADTQYF	TGTGCCAGCAGCGCCCGGGGCGGGAGCACGGCAGATACGCAGTATTTT
TRBV7-3	TRBJ1-6	TRBD1	.	CASSLQGVSPLHF	TGTGCCAGCAGCTTACAGGGGGTTTCACCCCTCCACTTT
TRBV20-1	TRBJ1-2	.	few	CSARDVVQDNYGYTF	TGCAGTGCTAGAGATGTTGTGCAGGACAACTATGGCTACACCTTC
TRBV14	TRBJ2-2	.	.	CASSQFSAGELFF	TGTGCCAGCAGCCAATTTTCCGCCGGGGAGCTGTTTTTT
TRBV3-1	TRBJ2-3	TRBD2	.	CASSPGLAGYTADTQYF	TGTGCCAGCAGCCCGGGACTAGCGGGTTATACCGCAGATACGCAGTATTTT
TRBV2	TRBJ1-2	TRBD1	.	CASSGQGAVSNYGYTF	TGTGCCAGCAGCGGACAGGGGGCGGTTTCTAACTATGGCTACACCTTC
TRBV28	TRBJ1-1	.	few	CASSLPGTARLKNTEAFF	TGTGCCAGCAGTCTCCCTGGGACGGCCCGATTAAAGAACACTGAAGCTTTCTTT
TRBV6-2/TRBV6-3	TRBJ2-7	.	few	CASRAGISYEQYF	TGTGCCAGCAGAGCTGGGATATCCTACGAGCAGTACTTC
TRBV9	TRBJ2-3	.	.	CASSVASLAPDTQYF	TGTGCCAGCAGCGTAGCGTCCCTAGCCCCAGATACGCAGTATTTT
TRBV5-1	TRBJ2-5	TRBD2	.	CASSLGDYTKTQYF	TGCGCCAGCAGCCTAGGGGACTACACAAAGACCCAGTACTTC
TRBV6-5	TRBJ2-3	.	.	CASSYGRSPDTQYF	TGTGCCAGCAGTTACGGCAGGAGCCCAGATACGCAGTATTTT
TRBV12-3/TRBV12-4	TRBJ1-1	TRBD1	few	CASSVRPGQRNTEAFF	TGTGCCAGCTCAGTCCGACCGGGACAGAGGAACACTGAAGCTTTCTTT
TRBV7-9	TRBJ1-2	TRBD1	.	CASSLDSPTGGHGYTF	TGTGCCAGCAGCTTAGATTCTCCGACAGGGGGTCATGGCTACACCTTC
TRBV29-1	TRBJ2-2	.	few	CSAQRGSNTGELFF	TGCAGCGCCCAACGGGGCTCGAACACCGGGGAGCTGTTTTTT
TRBV7-2	TRBJ2-7	.	.	CASSPLPGAYEQYF	TGTGCCAGCAGCCCCCTTCCGGGGGCATACGAGCAGTACTTC
TRBV21-1	TRBJ1-2	.	.	CASSKRGDYGYTF	TGTGCCAGCAGCAAAAGGGGGGACTATGGCTACACCTTC
TRBV7-9	TRBJ1-5	TRBD1	.	CASSTSTGERSFKHF	TGTGCCAGCAGCACAAGTACAGGGGAAAGGAGCTTTAAGCATTTT
TRBV4-3	TRBJ2-3	TRBD1	.	CASSPRRGMDTQYF	TGCGCCAGCAGTCCGCGCAGGGGGATGGATACGCAGTATTTT
TRBV7-8	TRBJ2-1	.	.	CASSFLGGGRPESSYNEQFF	TGTGCCAGCAGCTTCCTAGGGGGCGGGAGGCCGGAAAGCTCCTACAATGAGCAGTTCTTC
TRBV4-3	TRBJ2-7	.	few	CASSQGRGNSEQYF	TGCGCCAGCAGCCAAGGTAGGGGGAATTCCGAGCAGTACTTC
TRBV9	TRBJ2-4	.	few	CASSVDSSLAKNIQYF	TGTGCCAGCAGCGTCGACAGCTCACTAGCCAAAAACATTCAGTACTTC
TRBV7-6	TRBJ2-5	TRBD2	few	CASSLVREAQETQYF	TGTGCCAGCAGCTTAGTTCGGGAGGCCCAAGAGACCCAGTACTTC
TRBV6-5	TRBJ1-6	.	few	CASSYDSQNNSPLHF	TGTGCCAGCAGTTACGACAGCCAAAATAATTCACCCCTCCACTTT
TRBV15	TRBJ2-2	.	.	CATSSPGQSGELFF	TGTGCCACCAGCTCTCCCGGACAGTCCGGGGAGCTGTTTTTT
TRBV7-2	TRBJ2-7	.	few	CASSSNRGGTEQYF	TGTGCCAGCAGCTCCAACAGGGGGGGGACCGAGCAGTACTTC
TRBV15	TRBJ2-3	.	few	CATSRDLSDSYTQYF	TGTGCCACCAGCAGAGATCTCTCCGACAGCTATACGCAGTATTTT
TRBV5-1	TRBJ1-4	TRBD1	.	CASSTDRVTNEKLFF	TGCGCCAGCAGCACCGACAGGGTGACTAATGAAAAACTGTTTTTT
TRBV6-1	TRBJ2-3	.	few	CASREATGNSDTQYF	TGTGCCAGCAGGGAAGCGACAGGAAACTCCGATACGCAGTATTTT
TRBV9	TRBJ2-5	.	once	CASSPLGSRGGETQYF	TGTGCCAGCAGCCCCTTAGGGAGCAGGGGGGGAGAGACCCAGTACTTC
TRBV20-1	TRBJ1-6	.	few	CSAPPAGSYNSPLHF	TGCAGTGCTCCCCCCGCGGGCTCCTATAATTCACCCCTCCACTTT
TRBV5-1	TRBJ1-6	.	.	CASSLVAGKDSPLHF	TGCGCCAGCAGCTTGGTTGCAGGGAAGGATTCACCCCTCCACTTT
TRBV4-2	TRBJ2-5	.	few	CASSLQEGETQYF	TGTGCCAGCAGCCTCCAGGAGGGAGAGACCCAGTACTTC
TRBV3-1	TRBJ1-1	.	many	CASSQGTEAFF	TGTGCCAGCAGCCAAGGCACTGAAGCTTTCTTT
TRBV12-3/TRBV12-4	TRBJ1-2	TRBD1	.	CASSRTGLVGGYTF	TGTGCCAGCAGTAGGACAGGGTTGGTAGGAGGCTACACCTTC
TRBV27	TRBJ2-5	TRBD1	few	CASSNNRGTGVFYQETQYF	TGTGCCAGCAGTAATAACAGAGGGACAGGGGTCTTCTACCAAGAGACCCAGTACTTC
TRBV20-1	TRBJ1-2	.	few	CSALNGLGYTF	TGCAGTGCCCTAAATGGCCTTGGCTACACCTTC
TRBV25-1	TRBJ2-7	.	few	CASSDSQYYEQYF	TGTGCCAGCAGTGACTCCCAGTACTACGAGCAGTACTTC
TRBV7-9	TRBJ2-3	.	few	CASSLSRDPGTDTQYF	TGTGCCAGCAGCTTATCTCGGGACCCAGGCACAGATACGCAGTATTTT
TRBV29-1	TRBJ2-7	.	.	CSVGPGLTYEQYF	TGCAGCGTTGGGCCGGGACTCACCTACGAGCAGTACTTC
TRBV7-9	TRBJ2-2	TRBD1	.	CASSFEGRTGLSGELFF	TGTGCCAGCAGCTTCGAGGGGAGGACAGGGCTGTCCGGGGAGCTGTTTTTT
TRBV20-1	TRBJ2-7	TRBD2	few	CSAKRAGGLEQYF	TGCAGTGCTAAGCGAGCGGGGGGGCTCGAGCAGTACTTC
TRBV5-1	TRBJ1-1	TRBD1	many	CASSLGQGAAEAFF	TGCGCCAGCAGCTTGGGACAGGGGGCAGCTGAAGCTTTCTTT
TRBV11-2	TRBJ1-4	TRBD1	.	CASSLRGPGQGAKLFF	TGTGCCAGCAGCCTTAGGGGCCCGGGACAGGGGGCAAAACTGTTTTTT
TRBV5-1	TRBJ2-7	TRBD2	few	CASSPEGSGIIEQYF	TGCGCCAGCAGCCCGGAGGGTAGCGGGATTATCGAGCAGTACTTC
TRBV6-1	TRBJ1-1	TRBD1	.	CASSKYVRGPVEAFF	TGTGCCAGCAGTAAGTACGTCAGGGGGCCTGTTGAAGCTTTCTTT